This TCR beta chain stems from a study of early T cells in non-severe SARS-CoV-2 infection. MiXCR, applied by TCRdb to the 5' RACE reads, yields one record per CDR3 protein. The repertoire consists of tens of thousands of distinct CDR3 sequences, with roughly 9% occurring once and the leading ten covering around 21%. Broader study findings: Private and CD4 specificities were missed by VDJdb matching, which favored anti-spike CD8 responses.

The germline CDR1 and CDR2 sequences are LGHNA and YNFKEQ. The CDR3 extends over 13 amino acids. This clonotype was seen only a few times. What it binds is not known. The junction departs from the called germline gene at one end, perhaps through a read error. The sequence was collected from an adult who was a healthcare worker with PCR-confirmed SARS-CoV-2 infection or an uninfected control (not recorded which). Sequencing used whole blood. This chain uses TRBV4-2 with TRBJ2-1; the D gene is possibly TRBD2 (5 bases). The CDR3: CASSQDDYNEQFF. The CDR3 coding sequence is TGTGCCAGCAGCCAAGACGACTACAATGAACAGTTCTTC.